These T cell receptor beta chains were read from a single sample in a study of naive and memory T cell subsets. TCRdb reprocessed the 5' RACE reads with MiXCR, giving one entry per CDR3 protein. The sample contains over 45,000 distinct CDR3 sequences, around 7.3% of which appear only once. Every receptor here comes from a female donor in good health. Each CDR3 is given with its conserved first and last residue. The D gene is left open where the match is weak. Not every row has a clone size; where given, it reads once, few, many or a size class.

d_call clone_size j_call v_call cdr3_nt cdr3_aa
- many TRBJ1-5 TRBV19 TGTGCCAGTAGTATAATCGGGCAGGGGAGACAGCCCCAGCATTTT CASSIIGQGRQPQHF
- - TRBJ2-7 TRBV5-6 TGTGCCAGCAGCTTGGCCCTTATGCGGGGCGAGCAGTACTTC CASSLALMRGEQYF
TRBD1 many TRBJ1-4 TRBV4-2 TGTGCCAGCAGCCCGGGACAGGGATCCGGAAAACTGTTTTTT CASSPGQGSGKLFF
- many TRBJ1-3 TRBV7-2 TGTGCCAGCAGCTTAAGGATGGCTGGAAACACCATATATTTT CASSLRMAGNTIYF
- - TRBJ1-1 TRBV6-2/TRBV6-3 TGTGCCAGCAGATTTAGTGGGCGTACAAACACTGAAGCTTTCTTT CASRFSGRTNTEAFF
TRBD1 many TRBJ2-2 TRBV4-2 TGTGCCAGCAGCCAAATTGCCGGGACAGGGGGCGAATCCGGGGAGCTGTTTTTT CASSQIAGTGGESGELFF
TRBD1 - TRBJ2-1 TRBV7-3 TGTGCCAGCAGTACCGACAGGGGGCCTATCAATGAGCAGTTCTTC CASSTDRGPINEQFF
- many TRBJ1-3 TRBV7-9 TGTGCCAGCAGCTTAGCCTACGTCGACTCTGGAAACACCATATATTTT CASSLAYVDSGNTIYF
TRBD2 - TRBJ2-7 TRBV6-2/TRBV6-3 TGTGCCAGCGCAGGACTAGTTAGTGACTACGAGCAGTACTTC CASAGLVSDYEQYF
TRBD1 few TRBJ2-1 TRBV12-3/TRBV12-4 TGTGCCAGCATACAGGGGGGTGAGCAGTTCTTC CASIQGGEQFF
- few TRBJ1-5 TRBV5-6 TGTGCCAGCAGCTTAGGACACCCGAGCAATCAGCCCCAGCATTTT CASSLGHPSNQPQHF
- - TRBJ1-5 TRBV12-3/TRBV12-4 TGTGCCAGCAGTCCCGGGACTTCTACTCCCCCTCATCAGCCCCAGCATTTT CASSPGTSTPPHQPQHF
- many TRBJ2-2 TRBV7-3 TGTGCCAGCAGCTTTCGGGGTCCCGGGGAGCTGTTTTTT CASSFRGPGELFF
- few TRBJ1-2 TRBV29-1 TGCAGCGTTGAAGAGGTGACCAGTACCTTC CSVEEVTSTF
TRBD1 many TRBJ1-1 TRBV29-1 TGCAGTGGACAGGGACTCGCTGAAGCTTTCTTT CSGQGLAEAFF
TRBD1 many TRBJ2-7 TRBV18 TGTGCCAGCTCACCCGGGACAGGGGGACGCGAGCAGTACTTC CASSPGTGGREQYF
TRBD1 - TRBJ1-1 TRBV5-4 TGTGCCAGCAGGCAGGGACAGGCCAACACTGAAGCTTTCTTT CASRQGQANTEAFF
- few TRBJ1-4 TRBV12-3/TRBV12-4 TGTGCCAGCAGAAGGACCTTTGCGGCTAATGAAAAACTGTTTTTT CASRRTFAANEKLFF
TRBD1 many TRBJ1-1 TRBV18 TGTGCCAGCTCACCACCCGGGTTATCCGGACAGGGAGAAAACACTGAAGCTTTCTTT CASSPPGLSGQGENTEAFF
- many TRBJ1-1 TRBV5-5 TGTGCCAGCAGCCCCACCGACAGCTACACTGAAGCTTTCTTT CASSPTDSYTEAFF
- - TRBJ1-1 TRBV19 TGTGCCAGTACCACGAGGAGAGCAACCTTCACTGAAGCTTTCTTT CASTTRRATFTEAFF
- - TRBJ2-7 TRBV10-3 TGTGCCATCAGTGAGGGGGGGAACGAGCAGTACTTC CAISEGGNEQYF
- - TRBJ2-2 TRBV4-1 TGCGCCAGCAGCCAAGGGCAAGGCAGGGGATCCGGGGAGCTGTTTTTT CASSQGQGRGSGELFF
TRBD2 many TRBJ2-3 TRBV27 TGTGCCAGCAGGCCTTGGACTAGCGGAAGCACAGATACGCAGTATTTT CASRPWTSGSTDTQYF
- many TRBJ1-3 TRBV3-1 TGTGCCAGCAGCCTTCGACAGGCCGGAAACACCATATATTTT CASSLRQAGNTIYF
- - TRBJ2-3 TRBV12-3/TRBV12-4 TGTGCCAGCAGTCTCAACACATGGAACACAGATACGCAGTATTTT CASSLNTWNTDTQYF
TRBD1 - TRBJ1-3 TRBV7-9 TGTGCCAGCACCTACAGGGGCCAGACGGGAAACACCATATATTTT CASTYRGQTGNTIYF
- many TRBJ2-1 TRBV7-2 TGTGCCAGCAGCAACCGGGATTACAATGAGCAGTTCTTC CASSNRDYNEQFF
TRBD1 many TRBJ1-3 TRBV9 TGTGCCAGCAGCGCCCACTTCTATGAGAGCCCCACGACAGGGTCCGGAAACACCATATATTTT CASSAHFYESPTTGSGNTIYF
- - TRBJ1-1 TRBV18 TGTGCCAGCACTTACAGACAGGATCGGAACACTGAAGCTTTCTTT CASTYRQDRNTEAFF
- - TRBJ2-1 TRBV9 TGTGCCAGCAGCACCGGTAACACGAACAATGAGCAGTTCTTC CASSTGNTNNEQFF
- many TRBJ1-2 TRBV29-1 TGCAGCGTGGCGTGGGGGGCTAACTATGGCTACACCTTC CSVAWGANYGYTF
TRBD2 - TRBJ2-3 TRBV29-1 TGCAGCGTTGCCCCTAGCGGGGTTGCGGATACGCAGTATTTT CSVAPSGVADTQYF